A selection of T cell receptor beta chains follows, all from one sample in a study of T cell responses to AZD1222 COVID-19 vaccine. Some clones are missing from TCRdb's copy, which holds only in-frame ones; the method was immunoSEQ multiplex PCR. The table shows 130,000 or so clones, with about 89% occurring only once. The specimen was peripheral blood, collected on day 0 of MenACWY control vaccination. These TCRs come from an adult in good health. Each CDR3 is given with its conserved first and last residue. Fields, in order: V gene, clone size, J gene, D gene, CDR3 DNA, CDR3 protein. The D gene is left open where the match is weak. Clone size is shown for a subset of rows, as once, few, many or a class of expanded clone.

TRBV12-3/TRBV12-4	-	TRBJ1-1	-	TGTGCCAGCAGTCCGACACGGAACACTGAAGCTTTCTTT	CASSPTRNTEAFF
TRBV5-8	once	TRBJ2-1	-	TGTGCCAGCAGCTTGGTCCTAGCTGGGATTAACTACAATGAGCAGTTCTTC	CASSLVLAGINYNEQFF
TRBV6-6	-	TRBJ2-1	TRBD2	TGTGCCAGCAGTCCCGAAAGCCGACTAGCGGGAGGGCACGAGGAGCAGTTCTTC	CASSPESRLAGGHEEQFF
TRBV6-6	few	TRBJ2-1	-	TGTGCCAGCACCAGACCCACCGGCTCCTACAATGAGCAGTTCTTC	CASTRPTGSYNEQFF
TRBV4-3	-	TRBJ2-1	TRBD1	TGCGCCAGCAGCCATGAACCGGGACAGGGGGCCCACAATGAGCAGTTCTTC	CASSHEPGQGAHNEQFF
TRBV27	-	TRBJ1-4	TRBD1	TGTGCCAGCAGTCCACACAGGGGGAAATATGAAAAACTGTTTTTT	CASSPHRGKYEKLFF
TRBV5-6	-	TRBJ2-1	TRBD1	TGTGCCAGCAGCCGGAACAGGGGTCCCTACAATGAGCAGTTCTTC	CASSRNRGPYNEQFF
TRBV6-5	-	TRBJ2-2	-	TGTGCCAGCAGTTACCCGAAGGGCGGGAACACCGGGGAGCTGTTTTTT	CASSYPKGGNTGELFF
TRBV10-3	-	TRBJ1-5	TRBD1	TGTGCCACGGGACAGGTTAATCAGCCCCAGCATTTT	CATGQVNQPQHF
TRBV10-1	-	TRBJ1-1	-	TGCGCCACCGATTACAGGGTCGGGGGAGCTTTCTTT	CATDYRVGGAFF
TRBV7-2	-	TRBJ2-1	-	TGTGCCAGCAGCTTAGCGATACTAGTGGGAGGCAATGAGCAGTTCTTC	CASSLAILVGGNEQFF
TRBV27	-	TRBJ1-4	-	TGTGCCAGCAGACGCATTACAGAACCTAATGAAAAACTGTTTTTT	CASRRITEPNEKLFF
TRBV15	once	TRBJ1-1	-	TGTGCCACCAGCTCTCTAGAATGGGCTGACACTGAAGCTTTCTTT	CATSSLEWADTEAFF
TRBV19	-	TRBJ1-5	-	TGTGCCAGTAGTATCGGGGACTCGTTCAATCAGCCCCAGCATTTT	CASSIGDSFNQPQHF
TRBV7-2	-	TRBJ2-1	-	TGTGCCAGCAAGTTTACCCACACCTCCTACAATGAGCAGTTCTTC	CASKFTHTSYNEQFF
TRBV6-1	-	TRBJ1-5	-	TGTGCCAGCAGTGAAAATCGGCCCCAGCATTTT	CASSENRPQHF
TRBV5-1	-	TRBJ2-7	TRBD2	TGCGCCAGCAGCTTGGAAACTAGCGGGAGGGCCAAGTACGAGCAGTACTTC	CASSLETSGRAKYEQYF
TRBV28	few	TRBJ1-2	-	TGTGCCAGCGAAGATCCCAACTATGGCTACACCTTC	CASEDPNYGYTF
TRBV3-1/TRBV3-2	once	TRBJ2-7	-	TGTGCCAGCAGTTCGCCGGGGTTATCCTACGAGCAGTACTTC	CASSSPGLSYEQYF
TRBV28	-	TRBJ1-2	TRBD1	TGTGCCAGCAGATCCACAGGGGGCTTTTATGGCTACACCTTC	CASRSTGGFYGYTF
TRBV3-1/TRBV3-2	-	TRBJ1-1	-	TGTGCCAGCAGCCAAGTATCGGGCACTCGGGCTTTCTTT	CASSQVSGTRAFF
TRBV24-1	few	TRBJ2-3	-	TGTGCCACCAGAGGAATTACTAGCACAGATACGCAGTATTTT	CATRGITSTDTQYF
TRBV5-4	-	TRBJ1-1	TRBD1	TGTGCCAGCAGCCCGGACAGGGCACTTAACACTGAAGCTTTCTTT	CASSPDRALNTEAFF
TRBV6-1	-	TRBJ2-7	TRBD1	TGTGCCAGCAGTGAATTCGGGGCACAGGGGCTTAACTACGAGCAGTACTTC	CASSEFGAQGLNYEQYF
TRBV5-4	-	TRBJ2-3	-	TGTGCCAGCAGCTTGGTCCAGAGAGATACGCAGTATTTT	CASSLVQRDTQYF
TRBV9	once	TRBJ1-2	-	TGTGCCAGCAGCGGAGGCGGAAACTATGGCTACACCTTC	CASSGGGNYGYTF